Shown below are 9 T cell receptor beta chains from a single sample sequenced in a study of T cell responses to AZD1222 COVID-19 vaccine. The method was immunoSEQ multiplex PCR; TCRdb's version includes in-frame clones alone and lacks a portion of them. The data show some 190,000 clones, with roughly nine tenths seen just once and roughly 1.7% held by the top ten. Sequencing was performed on peripheral blood, taken 28 days after the second AZD1222 dose. The receptor set was obtained from an adult who received the AZD1222 COVID-19 vaccine.

This chain connects TRBV2 to TRBJ2-1; D is perhaps TRBD1 or TRBD2 (5 bases each). The CDR3 totals 12 residues. Germline V gives CDR1 SNHLY, CDR2 FYNNEI. CDR3 nucleotides: TGTGCAACTTGGGACGCAGCGGATGAGCAGTTCTTC. Protein: CATWDAADEQFF.

This clone has just a few counts. The CDR3: CASSSGTGYEQYF. The CDR3 nucleotides are TGTGCCAGCAGTTCCGGGACAGGGTACGAGCAGTACTTC. The chain combines TRBV6-2 or TRBV6-3 with TRBJ2-7; 9 positions match TRBD1. The V gene end was trimmed by 4 bases and the J gene end by 4 bases; junction bases not matched to a gene: 2. The CDR3 has 13 amino acids. The germline CDR1 and CDR2 sequences are MNHEY and SVGEGT.

The chain employs TRBV5-1 and TRBJ1-2; D perhaps matches TRBD1 (6 bases). The V and J ends lost 4 bases and 1 base respectively, with 14 bases between them. Germline V gives CDR1 SGHRS, CDR2 YFSETQ. The CDR3 extends over 15 amino acids. This chain's CDR3 is CASSVTGGDNYGYTF. For the CDR3, the DNA is TGCGCCAGCAGCGTGACAGGAGGCGATAACTATGGCTACACCTTC.

The V and J genes are TRBV14 and TRBJ2-4; D may be TRBD1 (5 bases). From germline, CDR1 is SGHDN and CDR2 FVKESK. Trimming removed 3 bases at V and 6 bases at J, with 9 bases between. This CDR3 has 13 amino acids. CDR3 DNA: TGTGCCAGCAGCCAGGGGCAGCCAAACATTCAGTACTTC. It yields the protein CASSQGQPNIQYF.

The V gene is TRBV11-2, the J gene TRBJ2-1; 7 positions match TRBD2. The CDR3 is 15 residues long. V lost 1 base, J lost 12 bases, and 12 bases stayed unmatched. Germline assignment: CDR1 SGHAT and CDR2 FQNNGV. The CDR3 sequence is CASSLGGSSGGGQFF. CDR3 nucleotide sequence: TGTGCCAGCAGCTTAGGGGGCTCGTCGGGAGGTGGGCAGTTCTTC. The variable domain in full, completed from reference TRBV11-2 and TRBJ2-1, reads EAGVAQSPRYKIIEKRQSVAFWCNPISGHATLYWYQQILGQGPKLLIQFQNNGVVDDSQLPKDRFSAERLKGVDSTLKIQPAKLEDSAVYLCASSLGGSSGGGQFFGPGTRLTVL.

This clone was detected once. The gene calls are TRBV12-3 or TRBV12-4 and TRBJ2-7; D call uncertain. V dropped 5 bases and J dropped 1 base, with 9 bases sitting between them. This CDR3 spans 13 amino acids. CDR3 residues: CASSRSPSYEQYF. CDR3 bases: TGTGCCAGCAGTCGCAGCCCATCCTACGAGCAGTACTTC.

The rearrangement links TRBV11-2 to TRBJ1-1; 10 bases are shared with TRBD1. Trimming cost V 5 bases and J 0 bases; bases outside gene matches: 15. Germline V gene sequence: CDR1 SGHAT, CDR2 FQNNGV. This CDR3 spans 19 amino acids. The CDR3, as DNA: TGTGCCAGCAGCCCCTTCGCGACAGGGGGCTTTTCAATGAACACTGAAGCTTTCTTT. Encoded protein: CASSPFATGGFSMNTEAFF.

The rearrangement uses TRBV6-5 and TRBJ2-7, with D unresolved. The CDR3 totals 14 residues. Looked up from germline, CDR1 is MNHEY and CDR2 is SVGAGI. Deletions cut 2 bases from V and 3 bases from J, with 11 bases between. CDR3 loop: CASSYQATDYEQYF. Here the CDR3 DNA reads TGTGCCAGCAGTTACCAGGCGACCGACTACGAGCAGTACTTC.

The chain has TRBV9 and TRBJ1-3; 11 bases fit TRBD1. This CDR3 contains 19 residues. Trimming at V came to 0 bases and at J to 2 bases, leaving 10 bases not matched to a gene. CDR1 is SGDLS and CDR2 is YYNGEE in the germline V gene. CDR3 protein: CASSVGRPDRGHAGNTIYF. The CDR3 DNA follows: TGTGCCAGCAGCGTAGGCCGACCGGACAGGGGGCATGCTGGAAACACCATATATTTT.